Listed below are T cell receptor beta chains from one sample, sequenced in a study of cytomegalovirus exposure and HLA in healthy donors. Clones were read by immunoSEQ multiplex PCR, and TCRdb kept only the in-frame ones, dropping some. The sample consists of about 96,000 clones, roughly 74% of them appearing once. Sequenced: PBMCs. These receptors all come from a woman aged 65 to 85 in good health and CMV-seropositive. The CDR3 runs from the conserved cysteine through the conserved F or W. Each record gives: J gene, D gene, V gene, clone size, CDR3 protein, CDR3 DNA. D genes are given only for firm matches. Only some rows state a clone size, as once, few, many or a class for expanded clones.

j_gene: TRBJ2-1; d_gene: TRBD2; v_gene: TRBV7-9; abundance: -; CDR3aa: CASSLASGLYNEQFF; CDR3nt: TGTGCCAGCAGCTTAGCTAGCGGGCTTTACAATGAGCAGTTCTTC
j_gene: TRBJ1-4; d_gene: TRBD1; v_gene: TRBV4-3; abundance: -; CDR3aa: CASSQDVAGGLVEKLVF; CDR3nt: TGCGCCAGCAGCCAAGATGTAGCAGGGGGGCTGGTTGAAAAACTGGTTTTT
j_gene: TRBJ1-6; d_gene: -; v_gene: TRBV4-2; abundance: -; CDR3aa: CASSQGAGVNSPLHF; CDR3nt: TGTGCCAGCAGCCAAGGGGCAGGGGTTAATTCACCCCTCCACTTT
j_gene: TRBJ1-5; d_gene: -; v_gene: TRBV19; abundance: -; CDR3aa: CASSNGRASNQPQHF; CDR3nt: TGTGCCAGTAGTAACGGGCGGGCTAGCAATCAGCCCCAGCATTTT
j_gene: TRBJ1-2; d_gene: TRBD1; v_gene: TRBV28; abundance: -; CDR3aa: CASNILGGTGYGYTF; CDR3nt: TGTGCCAGCAACATCCTGGGGGGGACAGGGTATGGCTACACCTTC
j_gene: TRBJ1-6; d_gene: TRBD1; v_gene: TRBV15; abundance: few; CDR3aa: CATSSARTGRGSPLHF; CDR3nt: TGTGCCACCAGCAGCGCTCGGACAGGGAGAGGTTCACCCCTCCACTTT
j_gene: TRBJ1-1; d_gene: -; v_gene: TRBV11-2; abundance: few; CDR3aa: CASSLANTEAFF; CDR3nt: TGTGCCAGCAGTCTGGCCAACACTGAAGCTTTCTTT
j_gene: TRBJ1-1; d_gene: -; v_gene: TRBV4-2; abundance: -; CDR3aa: CASSQDTALKPEAFF; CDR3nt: TGTGCCAGCAGCCAAGACACAGCCCTAAAGCCTGAAGCTTTCTTT
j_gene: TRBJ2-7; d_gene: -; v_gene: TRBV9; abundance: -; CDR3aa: CASSPLPGYYEQYF; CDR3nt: TGTGCCAGCAGCCCCCTCCCGGGATACTACGAGCAGTACTTC
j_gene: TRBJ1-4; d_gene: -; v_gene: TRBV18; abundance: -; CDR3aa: CASSPWKGEKLFF; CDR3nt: TGTGCCAGCTCCCCGTGGAAGGGGGAAAAACTGTTTTTT
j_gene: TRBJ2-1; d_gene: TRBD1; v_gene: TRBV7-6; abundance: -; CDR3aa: CASSLEGQIRNEQFF; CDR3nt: TGTGCCAGCAGCTTAGAGGGACAGATTAGGAATGAGCAGTTCTTC
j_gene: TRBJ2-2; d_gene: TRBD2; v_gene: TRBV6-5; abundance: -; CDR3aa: CASSSSSGNTGELFF; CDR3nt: TGTGCCAGCAGTAGTTCTAGCGGAAACACCGGGGAGCTGTTTTTT
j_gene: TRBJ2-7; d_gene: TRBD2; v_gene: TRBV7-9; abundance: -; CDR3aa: CASSPQGLAGEGSYEQYF; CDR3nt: TGTGCCAGCAGCCCCCAGGGACTAGCGGGAGAAGGCTCGTACGAGCAGTACTTC
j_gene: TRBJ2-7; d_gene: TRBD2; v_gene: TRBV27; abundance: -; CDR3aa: CASSLRSGRRTYEQYF; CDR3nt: TGTGCCAGCAGTCTCAGAAGCGGGAGGCGAACCTACGAGCAGTACTTC
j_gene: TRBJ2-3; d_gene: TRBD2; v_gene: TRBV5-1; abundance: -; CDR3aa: CASCSGGAMTDTQYF; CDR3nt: TGCGCCAGCTGTAGCGGGGGGGCCATGACAGATACGCAGTATTTT
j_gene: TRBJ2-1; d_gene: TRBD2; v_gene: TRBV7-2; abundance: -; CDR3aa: CASSLRTSSYNEQFF; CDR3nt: TGTGCCAGCAGCCTCCGGACTAGCTCCTACAATGAGCAGTTCTTC
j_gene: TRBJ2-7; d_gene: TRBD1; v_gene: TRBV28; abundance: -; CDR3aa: CASSDRDRVSYEQYF; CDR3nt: TGTGCCAGCAGTGACCGGGACAGGGTATCCTACGAGCAGTACTTC
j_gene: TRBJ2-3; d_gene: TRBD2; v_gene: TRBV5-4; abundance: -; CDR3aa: CASSLGTSGGRVLKQYF; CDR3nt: TGTGCCAGCAGCTTAGGGACTAGCGGGGGGCGGGTCCTGAAGCAGTATTTT
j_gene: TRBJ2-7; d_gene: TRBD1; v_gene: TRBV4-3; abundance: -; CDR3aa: CASSRGQRYEQYF; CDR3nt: TGCGCCAGCAGCCGGGGACAGCGCTACGAGCAGTACTTC
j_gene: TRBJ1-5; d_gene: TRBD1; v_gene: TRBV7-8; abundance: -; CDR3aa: CASSFRDRDQPQHF; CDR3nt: TGTGCCAGCAGCTTCAGGGACAGGGATCAGCCCCAGCATTTT
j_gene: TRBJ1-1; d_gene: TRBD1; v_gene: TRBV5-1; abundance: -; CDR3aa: CASSLIAGGSNTEAFF; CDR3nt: TGCGCCAGCAGCTTGATCGCAGGGGGTTCGAACACTGAAGCTTTCTTT
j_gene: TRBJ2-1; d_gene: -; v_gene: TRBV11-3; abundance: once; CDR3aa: CASSRGPVYNEQFF; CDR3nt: TGTGCCAGCAGCAGAGGGCCGGTCTACAATGAGCAGTTCTTC
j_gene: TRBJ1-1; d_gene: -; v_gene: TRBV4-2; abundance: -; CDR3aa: CASSQDPEGNTEAFF; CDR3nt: TGTGCCAGCAGCCAAGATCCTGAGGGGAACACTGAAGCTTTCTTT
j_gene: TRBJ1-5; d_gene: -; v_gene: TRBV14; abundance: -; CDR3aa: CASSPWWIRWGHGPYSNQPQHF; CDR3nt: TGTGCCAGCAGCCCCTGGTGGATAAGGTGGGGCCACGGACCTTATAGCAATCAGCCCCAGCATTTT
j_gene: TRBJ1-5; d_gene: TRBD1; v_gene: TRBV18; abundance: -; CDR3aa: CASSLGGISNQPQHF; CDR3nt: TGTGCCAGCTCACTAGGGGGCATTAGCAATCAGCCCCAGCATTTT
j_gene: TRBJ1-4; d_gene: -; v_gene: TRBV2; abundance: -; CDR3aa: CANSRQSTNEKLFF; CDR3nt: TGTGCCAACAGCCGACAGAGTACTAATGAAAAACTGTTTTTT
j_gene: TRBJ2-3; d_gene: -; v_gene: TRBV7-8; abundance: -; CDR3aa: CASSLVQDTDTQYF; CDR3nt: TGTGCCAGCAGCTTAGTACAGGACACAGATACGCAGTATTTT
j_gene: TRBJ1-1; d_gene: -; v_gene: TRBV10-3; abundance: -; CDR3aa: CAINPGHPFGTEAFF; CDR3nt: TGTGCCATCAATCCGGGACACCCTTTTGGCACTGAAGCTTTCTTT
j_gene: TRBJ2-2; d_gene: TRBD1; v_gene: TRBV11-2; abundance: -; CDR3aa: CASSQLSPRTGKVGELFF; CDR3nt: TGTGCCAGCAGCCAACTTAGTCCCCGGACAGGGAAGGTCGGGGAGCTGTTTTTT
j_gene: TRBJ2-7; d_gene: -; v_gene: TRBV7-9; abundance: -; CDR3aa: CSSSLVVGAGEGEQYF; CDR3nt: TGTTCCAGCAGCTTAGTCGTTGGGGCAGGGGAGGGAGAGCAGTACTTC
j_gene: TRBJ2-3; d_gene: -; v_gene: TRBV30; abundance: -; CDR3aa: CAWSRYSDTQYF; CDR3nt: TGTGCCTGGAGCAGGTACTCAGATACGCAGTATTTT